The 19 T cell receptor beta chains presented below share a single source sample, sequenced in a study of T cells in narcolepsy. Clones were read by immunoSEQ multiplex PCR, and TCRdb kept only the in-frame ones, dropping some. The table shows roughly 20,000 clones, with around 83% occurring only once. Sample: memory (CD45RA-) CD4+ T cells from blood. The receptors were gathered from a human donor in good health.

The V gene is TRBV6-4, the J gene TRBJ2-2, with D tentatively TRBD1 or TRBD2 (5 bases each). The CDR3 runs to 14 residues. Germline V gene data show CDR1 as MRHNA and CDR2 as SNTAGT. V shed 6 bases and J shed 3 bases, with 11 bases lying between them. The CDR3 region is CASRAGTHTGELFF. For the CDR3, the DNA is TGTGCCAGCAGAGCCGGGACCCACACCGGGGAGCTGTTTTTT.

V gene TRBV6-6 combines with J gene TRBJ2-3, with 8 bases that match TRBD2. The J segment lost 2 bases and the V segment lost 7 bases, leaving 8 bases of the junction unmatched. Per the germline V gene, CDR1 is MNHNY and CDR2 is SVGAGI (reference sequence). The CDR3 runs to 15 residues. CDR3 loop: CASNSGGGSTDTQYF. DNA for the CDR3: TGTGCCAGCAATTCTGGCGGGGGGTCCACAGATACGCAGTATTTT.

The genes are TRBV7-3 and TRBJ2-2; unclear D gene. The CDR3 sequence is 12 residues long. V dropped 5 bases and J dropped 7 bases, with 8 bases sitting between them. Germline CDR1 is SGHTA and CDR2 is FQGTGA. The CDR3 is CASSPTNGELFF. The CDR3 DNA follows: TGTGCCAGCAGCCCCACAAACGGGGAGCTGTTTTTT.

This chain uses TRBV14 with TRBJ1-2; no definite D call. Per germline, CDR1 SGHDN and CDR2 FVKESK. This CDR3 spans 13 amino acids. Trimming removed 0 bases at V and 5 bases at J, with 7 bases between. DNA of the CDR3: TGTGCCAGCAGCCAAGATCCCCAATATGGCTACACCTTC. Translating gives CASSQDPQYGYTF.

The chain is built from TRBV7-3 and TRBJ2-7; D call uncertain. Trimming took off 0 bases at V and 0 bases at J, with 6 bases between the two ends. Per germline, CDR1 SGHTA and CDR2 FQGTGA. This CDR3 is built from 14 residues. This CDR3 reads CASSLTPASYEQYF. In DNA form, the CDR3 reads TGTGCCAGCAGCTTAACTCCTGCCTCCTACGAGCAGTACTTC.

The CDR3 DNA reads as TGCAGCGTTGTAGTACAGATGAACACTGAAGCTTTCTTT. Its translation is CSVVVQMNTEAFF. V usage is TRBV29-1 and J usage is TRBJ1-1; D not certain. This CDR3 spans 13 amino acids. V was pared by 4 bases and J by 0 bases, with 9 bases between. Germline CDR1 is SQVTM and CDR2 is ANQGSEA. Variable domain in full (rest from reference TRBV29-1 and TRBJ1-1): SAVISQKPSRDICQRGTSLTIQCQVDSQVTMMFWYRQQPGQSLTLIATANQGSEATYESGFVIDKFPISRPNLTFSTLTVSNMSPEDSSIYLCSVVVQMNTEAFFGQGTRLTVV.

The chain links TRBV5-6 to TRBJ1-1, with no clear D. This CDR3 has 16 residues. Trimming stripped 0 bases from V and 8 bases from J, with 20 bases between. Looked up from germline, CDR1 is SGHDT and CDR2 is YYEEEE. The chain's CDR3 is CASSLARAIVGLEAFF. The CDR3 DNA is TGTGCCAGCAGCTTGGCGCGGGCTATCGTAGGCTTGGAAGCTTTCTTT.

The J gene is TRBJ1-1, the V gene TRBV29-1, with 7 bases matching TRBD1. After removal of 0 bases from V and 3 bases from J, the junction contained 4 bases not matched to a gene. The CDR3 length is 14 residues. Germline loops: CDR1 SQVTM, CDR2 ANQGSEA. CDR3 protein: CSVEEPGGYTEAFF. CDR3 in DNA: TGCAGCGTTGAAGAACCAGGGGGTTACACTGAAGCTTTCTTT.

Here the CDR3 DNA reads TGCGCCAGCAGCCAAGATATGAGGGAGGGCGAAAAACTGTTTTTT. Translating gives CASSQDMREGEKLFF. The chain links TRBV4-3 to TRBJ1-4; D gene unclear. The CDR3 length is 15 residues. Trimming removed 0 bases from V and 8 bases from J, with 13 bases in between. CDR1 and CDR2 (germline): LGHNA, YSLEER.

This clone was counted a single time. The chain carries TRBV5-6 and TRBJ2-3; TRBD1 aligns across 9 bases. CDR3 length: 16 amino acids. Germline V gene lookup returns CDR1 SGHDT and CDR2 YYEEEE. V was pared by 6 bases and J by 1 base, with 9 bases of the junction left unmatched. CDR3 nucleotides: TGTGCCAGCACAACAGGGGGCGACGCTGGCACAGATACGCAGTATTTT. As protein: CASTTGGDAGTDTQYF.

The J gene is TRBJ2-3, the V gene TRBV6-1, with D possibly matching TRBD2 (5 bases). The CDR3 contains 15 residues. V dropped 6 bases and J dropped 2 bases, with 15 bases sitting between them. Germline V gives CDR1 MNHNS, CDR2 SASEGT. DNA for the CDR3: TGTGCCAGCAGAGAGCTAGACTACCCCACAGATACGCAGTATTTT. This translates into CASRELDYPTDTQYF.

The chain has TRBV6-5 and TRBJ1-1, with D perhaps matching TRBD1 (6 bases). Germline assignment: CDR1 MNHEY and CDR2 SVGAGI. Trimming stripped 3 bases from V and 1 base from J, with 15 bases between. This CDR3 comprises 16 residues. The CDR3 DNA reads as TGTGCCAGCAGTTATAACAGGGCCAACTCGAACACTGAAGCTTTCTTT. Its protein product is CASSYNRANSNTEAFF.

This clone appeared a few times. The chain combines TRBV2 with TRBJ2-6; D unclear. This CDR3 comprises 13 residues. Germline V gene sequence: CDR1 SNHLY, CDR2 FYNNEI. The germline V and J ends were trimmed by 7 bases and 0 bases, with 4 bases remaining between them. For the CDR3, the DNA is TGTGCCAGCACGGCCTCTGGGGCCAACGTCCTGACTTTC. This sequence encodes CASTASGANVLTF.

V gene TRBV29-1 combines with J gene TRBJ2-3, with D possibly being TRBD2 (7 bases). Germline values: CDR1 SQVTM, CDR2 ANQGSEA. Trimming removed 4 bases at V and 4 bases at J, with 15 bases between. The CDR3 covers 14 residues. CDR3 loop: CSVVRQGRADTQYF. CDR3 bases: TGCAGCGTTGTTCGTCAGGGGAGGGCAGATACGCAGTATTTT.

CDR3 region: CASSASPSSYEQYF. DNA of the CDR3: TGTGCCAGCAGCGCTAGCCCCAGCTCCTACGAGCAGTACTTC. V is TRBV9 and J is TRBJ2-7, with a tentative D call TRBD2 (5 bases). Looked up from germline, CDR1 is SGDLS and CDR2 is YYNGEE. The CDR3 is 14 amino acids. Trimming shortened V by 3 bases and J by 0 bases, and 10 bases separated the two germline ends.

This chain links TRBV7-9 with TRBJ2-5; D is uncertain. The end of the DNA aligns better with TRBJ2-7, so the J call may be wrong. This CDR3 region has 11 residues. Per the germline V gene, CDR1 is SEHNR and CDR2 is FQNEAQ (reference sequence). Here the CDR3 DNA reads TGTGCCAGCAGCTCTACCTACGAGCAGTACTTC. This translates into CASSSTYEQYF.

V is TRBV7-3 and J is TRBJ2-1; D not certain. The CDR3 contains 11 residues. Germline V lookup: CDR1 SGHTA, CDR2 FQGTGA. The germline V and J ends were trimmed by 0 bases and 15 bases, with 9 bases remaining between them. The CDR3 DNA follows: TGTGCCAGCAGCTTAACTTTCAGGCGGTTCTTC. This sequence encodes CASSLTFRRFF.

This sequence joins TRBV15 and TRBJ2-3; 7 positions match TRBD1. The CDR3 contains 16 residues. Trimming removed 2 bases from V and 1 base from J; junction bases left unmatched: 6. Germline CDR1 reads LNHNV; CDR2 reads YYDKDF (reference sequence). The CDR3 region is CATSRSPGQRTDTQYF. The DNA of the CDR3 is TGTGCCACCAGCAGATCACCGGGACAGCGCACAGATACGCAGTATTTT. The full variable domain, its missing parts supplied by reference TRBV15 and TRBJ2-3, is DAMVIQNPRYQVTQFGKPVTLSCSQTLNHNVMYWYQQKSSQAPKLLFHYYDKDFNNEADTPDNFQSRRPNTSFCFLDIRSPGLGDTAMYLCATSRSPGQRTDTQYFGPGTRLTVL.

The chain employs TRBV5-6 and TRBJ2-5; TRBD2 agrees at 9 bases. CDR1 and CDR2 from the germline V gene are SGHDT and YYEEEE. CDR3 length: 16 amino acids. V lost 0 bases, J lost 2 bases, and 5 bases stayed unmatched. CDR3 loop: CASSLVGTSFQETQYF. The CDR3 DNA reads TGTGCCAGCAGCTTGGTAGGGACTAGCTTTCAAGAGACCCAGTACTTC. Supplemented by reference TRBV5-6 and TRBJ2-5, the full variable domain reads DAGVTQSPTHLIKTRGQQVTLRCSPKSGHDTVSWYQQALGQGPQFIFQYYEEEERQRGNFPDRFSGHQFPNYSSELNVNALLLGDSALYLCASSLVGTSFQETQYFGPGTRLLVL.